Following are 6 T cell receptor beta chains from one sample sequenced in a study of Ad26.COV2.S vaccination and SARS-CoV-2 variants. Treatment defined: approximately 18 received Ad26.COV2.S at low or high dose, single or two shots; roughly 5 received placebo; per-sample allocation not given. Sampling was done on day 63 after the first vaccine or placebo injection. Sequencing was performed with immunoSEQ multiplex PCR; in TCRdb, only in-frame clones are kept and a portion is missing. Of 400,000 or so clones detected, approximately 91% appear once; the ten largest clones hold 3.5%. The specimen was peripheral blood, collected in a trial of Ad26.COV2.S vaccine versus placebo. Source of these receptors: a person between 18 and 65 years old who received the Ad26.COV2.S COVID-19 vaccine or a placebo.

The chain recombines TRBV11-2 with TRBJ1-3; D is ambiguous. The CDR3 sequence is 13 residues long. The V gene lost 6 bases and the J gene lost 3 bases, with 9 bases spanning the gap. Per germline, CDR1 SGHAT and CDR2 FQNNGV. The chain's CDR3 is CASREAHGNTIYF. For the CDR3, the DNA is TGTGCCAGCAGGGAGGCCCATGGAAACACCATATATTTT.

In its sample, this clone was seen once. CDR3 coding DNA: TGTGCCAAAATACGGGAGAACACTGAAGCTTTCTTT. As protein: CAKIRENTEAFF. This chain uses TRBV2 with TRBJ1-1; D is undetermined. Per germline, CDR1 SNHLY and CDR2 FYNNEI. This CDR3 contains 12 residues. V shed 10 bases and J shed 1 base, with 10 bases lying between them.

This chain connects TRBV4-1 to TRBJ2-5; tentatively, D is TRBD1 (6 bases). The V end lost 0 bases, the J end lost 5 bases, and 16 bases lay between the germline ends. Germline CDR1 reads MGHRA; CDR2 reads YSYEKL. The CDR3 length is 16 residues. The CDR3 sequence: CASSQDSPGVSETQYF. CDR3 in DNA: TGCGCCAGCAGCCAAGATTCTCCAGGGGTGAGCGAGACCCAGTACTTC.

This clone occurred a few times. The chain uses TRBV10-1 and TRBJ2-7; TRBD2 might be the D (5 bases). Germline V CDR1 and CDR2: WNHNN, SYGVQD (reference sequence). CDR3 size: 14 residues. V was clipped by 4 bases and J by 2 bases, with 12 bases between them. The CDR3 reads CASSAGNLPYEQYF. For the CDR3, the DNA is TGCGCCAGCAGTGCCGGGAACCTACCCTACGAGCAGTACTTC.

The V call is TRBV6-5, the J call TRBJ2-3; 8 bases are a match to TRBD1. There are 15 residues in the CDR3. Germline V lookup: CDR1 MNHEY, CDR2 SVGAGI. V lost 5 bases to trimming and J lost 4 bases; unmatched junction nucleotides: 8. The CDR3 reads CASSITGGNPDTQYF. The CDR3 region has the DNA TGTGCCAGCAGTATAACAGGGGGAAACCCAGATACGCAGTATTTT.

In nucleotides, the CDR3 is TGCAGCGTTAAAAACTTGGGGAGTACTGAAGCTTTCTTT. Its translation is CSVKNLGSTEAFF. The chain is built from TRBV29-1 and TRBJ1-1; D not resolved. With 5 bases removed from V and 5 bases from J, the gap between germline ends came to 15 bases. Germline loops: CDR1 SQVTM, CDR2 ANQGSEA. The CDR3 length is 13 residues.